The 32 T cell receptor beta chains presented below share a single source sample, sequenced in a study of T-cell reconstitution after alpha-beta-depleted transplantation in children. Preparation of the TCRbeta library used unique molecular identifiers. TCRdb itself ran the PCR reads through MiXCR, one entry per CDR3 protein. The data show approximately 250,000 distinct CDR3 sequences, about 26% seen once. Source: PBMCs, taken before TCRalphabeta/CD19-depleted stem cell transplant. Source of these receptors: a girl aged 2 to 9 with Fanconi anemia, due to receive a stem cell transplant.

V is TRBV20-1 and J is TRBJ2-5; 9 bases align to TRBD1. The V segment lost 3 bases and the J segment 0 bases; nucleotides outside the gene matches: 2. CDR1 and CDR2 from the germline V gene are DFQATT and SNEGSKA (reference sequence). There are 14 residues in the CDR3. The CDR3 DNA is TGCAGTGCTAGGGGGACAGGGTACCAAGAGACCCAGTACTTC. This sequence encodes CSARGTGYQETQYF.

This clonotype has ten or more counts. V usage is TRBV12-3 or TRBV12-4 and J usage is TRBJ2-1, with TRBD2 matching over 9 bases. This CDR3 has 17 residues. Trimming removed 5 bases from V and 1 base from J; junction bases left unmatched: 9. CDR3: CASSGRSSGTSYNEQFF. The DNA of the CDR3 is TGTGCCAGCAGTGGTCGGTCTAGCGGGACTTCCTACAATGAGCAGTTCTTC.

This clonotype was picked up many times. The rearrangement links TRBV24-1 to TRBJ2-1; D is unresolved. The CDR3 runs 14 residues. V lost 2 bases and J 12 bases, leaving 16 bases between the germline ends. The germline gives CDR1 KGHDR, CDR2 SFDVKD. CDR3: CATSDSPDSWGQFF. The CDR3 nucleotides are TGTGCCACCAGTGATTCACCTGACTCCTGGGGGCAGTTCTTC.

The chain uses TRBV4-1 and TRBJ2-2; D uncertain. The CDR3 sequence is 15 residues long. In germline, CDR1 is MGHRA, CDR2 YSYEKL. V was clipped by 1 base and J by 0 bases, with 6 bases between them. CDR3 protein: CASSQAIANTGELFF. CDR3 DNA: TGCGCCAGCAGCCAAGCGATAGCGAACACCGGGGAGCTGTTTTTT.

This clonotype was observed a handful of times. The CDR3 region is CSVALLAPQDTQYF. The CDR3 region has the DNA TGCAGCGTTGCCCTACTAGCCCCCCAGGATACGCAGTATTTT. This chain links TRBV29-1 with TRBJ2-3; TRBD2 might be the D (6 bases). Trimming shortened V by 4 bases and J by 6 bases, and 17 bases separated the two germline ends. The germline gives CDR1 SQVTM, CDR2 ANQGSEA. CDR3 length: 14 amino acids.

This clonotype was detected ten times or more. J is TRBJ2-5 and V is TRBV28; 9 nucleotides agree with TRBD1. Trimming cost V 5 bases and J 5 bases; bases outside gene matches: 9. This CDR3 spans 15 amino acids. From germline, CDR1 is MDHEN and CDR2 SYDVKM. The CDR3 nucleotides read TGTGCCAGCAGTGCCCGACAGGGGGGGGCGGAGACCCAGTACTTC. Protein: CASSARQGGAETQYF.

This clonotype has at least ten counts. This chain links TRBV7-8 with TRBJ2-7; D is undetermined. This CDR3 comprises 13 residues. Trimming left V 1 base short and J 7 bases short, with 11 bases between. The germline gives CDR1 SGHVS, CDR2 FQNEAQ. CDR3 sequence (DNA): TGTGCCAGCAGCTTAGTATACGAGATGGAGCAGTACTTC. It yields the protein CASSLVYEMEQYF.

This clonotype showed up just a few times. The J gene is TRBJ2-1, the V gene TRBV20-1, with 14 bases identical to TRBD2. There are 19 residues in the CDR3. After removal of 3 bases from V and 3 bases from J, the junction contained 13 bases not matched to a gene. The germline V gene encodes CDR1 DFQATT and CDR2 SNEGSKA (reference sequence). CDR3 protein: CSASLTIRTSGRRYNEQFF. CDR3 sequence (DNA): TGCAGTGCTAGTCTCACTATAAGGACTAGCGGGAGGCGCTACAATGAGCAGTTCTTC.

This clonotype showed up many times. This chain connects TRBV12-3 or TRBV12-4 to TRBJ2-5, with 10 bases identical to TRBD2. V dropped 7 bases and J dropped 3; count of bases not matched to a gene: 5. This CDR3 contains 14 residues. For the CDR3, the DNA is TGTGCCAGCAACTCCCTAGCGGGGGAAGAGACCCAGTACTTC. This codes for CASNSLAGEETQYF.

This clonotype was seen a handful of times. The chain employs TRBV29-1 and TRBJ2-3; 10 nucleotides match TRBD1. Germline lookup yields CDR1 SQVTM and CDR2 ANQGSEA. The CDR3 extends over 14 amino acids. Trimming took 3 bases from V and 7 from J; bases not matched to a gene: 7. The CDR3 DNA sequence: TGCAGCGTTGACGACAGGGGGCATGAAAATACGCAGTATTTT. Its protein is CSVDDRGHENTQYF.

Many counts were recorded for this clonotype. The chain uses TRBV29-1 and TRBJ2-2, with 8 bases identical to TRBD2. J gave up 7 bases and V 4 bases, and 14 bases lay outside the gene matches. Germline assignment: CDR1 SQVTM and CDR2 ANQGSEA. The CDR3 is 16 residues long. Written as DNA, the CDR3 is TGCAGCGTTGGAACCCCTGGAGCGGGAGAGTTCGGGGAGCTGTTTTTT. The encoded protein is CSVGTPGAGEFGELFF.

CDR3 sequence: CSTTGVGGQETQYF. CDR3 DNA sequence: TGCAGCACGACAGGTGTGGGGGGGCAAGAGACCCAGTACTTC. The rearrangement joins TRBV29-1 to TRBJ2-5; perhaps TRBD2 as D (7 bases). The CDR3 extends over 14 amino acids. V shed 8 bases and J shed 2 bases, with 18 bases lying between them. Germline loops: CDR1 SQVTM, CDR2 ANQGSEA.

This clonotype appeared a few times. This chain uses TRBV11-2 with TRBJ1-1, with D possibly being TRBD1 (6 bases). Trimming removed 1 base at V and 0 bases at J, with 9 bases between. The germline gives CDR1 SGHAT, CDR2 FQNNGV. This CDR3 region has 15 residues. CDR3 DNA sequence: TGTGCCAGCAGCTTAGGTCAGGGGATGAACACTGAAGCTTTCTTT. Translating gives CASSLGQGMNTEAFF.

This clonotype was counted a few times. The V and J genes are TRBV27 and TRBJ2-5, with 12 bases identical to TRBD2. CDR1 and CDR2 (germline): MNHEY, SMNVEV (reference sequence). This CDR3 has 16 residues. The ends lost 8 bases at V and 9 bases at J; junction bases unmatched: 16. CDR3: CASSPSGLAGVLAQYF. CDR3 bases: TGTGCCAGCTCCCCCTCGGGACTAGCGGGTGTTCTGGCCCAGTACTTC.

This clonotype appeared a few times. The V and J genes are TRBV20-1 and TRBJ1-1, with D possibly matching TRBD1 (5 bases). The CDR3 is 13 residues long. With 6 bases removed from V and 0 bases from J, the gap between germline ends came to 11 bases. Germline assignment: CDR1 DFQATT and CDR2 SNEGSKA (reference sequence). The CDR3 nucleotides read TGCAGTGCCGGCACGGGGGTGAACACTGAAGCTTTCTTT. It translates to CSAGTGVNTEAFF.

The chain is built from TRBV5-6 and TRBJ2-1, with 7 bases that match TRBD2. The CDR3 length is 14 residues. Germline V gene data show CDR1 as SGHDT and CDR2 as YYEEEE. Trimming at V came to 1 base and at J to 4 bases, leaving 2 bases not matched to a gene. Here the CDR3 DNA reads TGTGCCAGCAGCTTGAGGCGGGAGTACAATGAGCAGTTCTTC. It is translated as CASSLRREYNEQFF. Combining the CDR3 with reference TRBV5-6 and TRBJ2-1 gives the whole variable domain DAGVTQSPTHLIKTRGQQVTLRCSPKSGHDTVSWYQQALGQGPQFIFQYYEEEERQRGNFPDRFSGHQFPNYSSELNVNALLLGDSALYLCASSLRREYNEQFFGPGTRLTVL.

The V call is TRBV18, the J call TRBJ1-3; D might be TRBD1 (5 bases). Between the trimmed V and J ends, which lost 4 bases and 0 bases, there was a span of 22 bases. The germline gives CDR1 KGHSH, CDR2 LQKENI. CDR3 length: 19 residues. CDR3 sequence: CASSLLWTTFESSGNTIYF. CDR3 nucleotide sequence: TGTGCCAGCTCACTCCTATGGACAACCTTTGAAAGCTCTGGAAACACCATATATTTT.

Ten or more counts support this clonotype. This chain links TRBV12-3 or TRBV12-4 with TRBJ2-5; 8 nucleotides agree with TRBD1. V shed 6 bases, J shed 5 bases, and the junction held 5 bases outside the gene matches. The CDR3 sequence is 13 residues long. The CDR3 region is CASRTGVTETQYF. The CDR3 region has the DNA TGTGCCAGCAGGACAGGGGTTACGGAGACCCAGTACTTC.

Many counts were recorded for this clonotype. The chain joins TRBV12-3 or TRBV12-4 to TRBJ2-3, with TRBD2 matching 9 bases. The length of the CDR3 is 17 residues. The V and J ends lost 7 bases and 4 bases, in that order; junction bases with no gene match: 15. The CDR3 here is CASISSFGLAGSDTQYF. CDR3 sequence (DNA): TGTGCCAGCATATCATCTTTCGGGCTAGCGGGATCAGATACGCAGTATTTT.

This clonotype was found many times. The J gene is TRBJ2-1, the V gene TRBV5-1; 10 nucleotides line up with TRBD2. V shed 0 bases and J 3 bases; nucleotides not matched to a gene: 0. This CDR3 region has 15 residues. In germline, CDR1 is SGHRS, CDR2 YFSETQ. The CDR3 sequence: CASSLASGSYNEQFF. The CDR3 bases are TGCGCCAGCAGCTTGGCTAGCGGGAGCTACAATGAGCAGTTCTTC.

At least ten counts were recorded for this clonotype. The chain couples TRBV4-1 to TRBJ2-4; 14 bases are a match to TRBD2. This CDR3 has 18 amino acids. J was trimmed by 8 bases and V by 0 bases; bases with no gene match: 9. Germline V lookup: CDR1 MGHRA, CDR2 YSYEKL. CDR3 DNA sequence: TGCGCCAGCAGCCAAGAAGGTGGGACTAGCGGGAGAGGGGACATTCAGTACTTC. This gives the protein CASSQEGGTSGRGDIQYF.

This clonotype has a single count. The J gene is TRBJ2-6, the V gene TRBV7-9; D is perhaps TRBD2 (6 bases). CDR1 is SEHNR, CDR2 FQNEAQ, per germline (reference sequence). The CDR3 length is 16 residues. Trimming cost V 3 bases and J 0 bases, with 9 bases left between them. CDR3 loop: CASSFLAPSGANVLTF. DNA for the CDR3: TGTGCCAGCAGCTTCCTAGCGCCCTCTGGGGCCAACGTCCTGACTTTC.

The chain joins TRBV25-1 to TRBJ1-1, with a possible D match to TRBD1 (6 bases). Germline CDR1 is MGHDK and CDR2 is SYGVNS. The CDR3 runs to 14 residues. Trimming left V 1 base short and J 3 bases short, with 9 bases between. The CDR3 loop is CASSESKGDTEAFF. As DNA, the CDR3 is TGTGCCAGCAGTGAATCGAAGGGGGACACTGAAGCTTTCTTT. The full variable domain, in which reference TRBV25-1 and TRBJ1-1 provide the parts outside the CDR3, is EADIYQTPRYLVIGTGKKITLECSQTMGHDKMYWYQQDPGMELHLIHYSYGVNSTEKGDLSSESTVSRIRTEHFPLTLESARPSHTSQYLCASSESKGDTEAFFGQGTRLTVV.

The rearrangement joins TRBV18 to TRBJ2-7; TRBD2 matches 10 bases. CDR1 and CDR2 (germline): KGHSH, LQKENI. V was clipped by 3 bases and J by 9 bases; unmatched bases: 5. The CDR3 is 13 amino acids. The DNA for the CDR3 is TGTGCCAGCTCACCTGGGACTAGCGACGGGCAGTACTTC. Translated: CASSPGTSDGQYF.

This clonotype was counted many times. The V call is TRBV5-6, the J call TRBJ2-7, with D unresolved. Germline V gene lookup returns CDR1 SGHDT and CDR2 YYEEEE. This CDR3 has 17 residues. V dropped 2 bases and J dropped 1 base, with 19 bases sitting between them. CDR3 sequence: CASSFWQPHRQSYEQYF. CDR3 DNA: TGTGCCAGCAGCTTTTGGCAGCCGCATCGCCAGTCCTACGAGCAGTACTTC.

The chain is built from TRBV20-1 and TRBJ2-5; 9 bases map to TRBD2. The CDR3 length is 16 residues. Germline CDR1 and CDR2: DFQATT and SNEGSKA (reference sequence). V was pared by 3 bases and J by 0 bases, with 8 bases of the junction left unmatched. The DNA for the CDR3 is TGCAGTGCTAGCGTGGCGGGGGGGCTGTACCAAGAGACCCAGTACTTC. As protein: CSASVAGGLYQETQYF.

This clonotype was recorded many times. This rearrangement joins TRBV12-3 or TRBV12-4 to TRBJ2-7; 9 positions match TRBD1. The CDR3 has 14 residues. V trimming: 6 bases; J trimming: 1 base; junction bases outside the gene matches: 4. The chain's CDR3 is CASSMGQGSYEQYF. The CDR3 nucleotides read TGTGCCAGCAGCATGGGACAGGGATCCTACGAGCAGTACTTC.

This clonotype was counted at least ten times. J is TRBJ2-2 and V is TRBV25-1, with a weak D call TRBD1 (5 bases). Germline CDR1 is MGHDK and CDR2 is SYGVNS. V was clipped by 2 bases and J by 2 bases, with 12 bases between them. CDR3 size: 16 residues. The CDR3 DNA sequence: TGTGCCAGCAGTGAAAGGGCAGGGATTAACACCGGGGAGCTGTTTTTT. This encodes CASSERAGINTGELFF. The variable domain in full, with the rest retrieved from reference TRBV25-1 and TRBJ2-2, is EADIYQTPRYLVIGTGKKITLECSQTMGHDKMYWYQQDPGMELHLIHYSYGVNSTEKGDLSSESTVSRIRTEHFPLTLESARPSHTSQYLCASSERAGINTGELFFGEGSRLTVL.

The V gene is TRBV5-1, the J gene TRBJ2-3; D unclear. From germline, CDR1 is SGHRS and CDR2 YFSETQ. V lost 0 bases to trimming and J lost 0 bases, with 11 bases between them. The CDR3 has 16 amino acids. DNA for the CDR3: TGCGCCAGCAGCTTGGTCCCAGATGATAGCACAGATACGCAGTATTTT. Amino acids: CASSLVPDDSTDTQYF.

The V call is TRBV29-1, the J call TRBJ2-6; D perhaps matches TRBD1 (6 bases). Deletions cut 5 bases from V and 3 bases from J, with 14 bases between. CDR3 length equals 15 residues. Per the germline V gene, CDR1 is SQVTM and CDR2 is ANQGSEA. The CDR3 reads CSVPDSALGANVLTF. CDR3 DNA: TGCAGCGTTCCGGACAGTGCCCTTGGGGCCAACGTCCTGACTTTC.

This clonotype was counted many times. J is TRBJ2-5 and V is TRBV29-1; 7 positions agree with TRBD1. This CDR3 is built from 12 residues. J lost 5 bases, V lost 3 bases, and 3 bases had no gene match. CDR1 is SQVTM and CDR2 is ANQGSEA in the germline V gene. The CDR3 is CSVETGWETQYF. The CDR3 region has the DNA TGCAGCGTTGAGACAGGGTGGGAGACCCAGTACTTC.

The chain employs TRBV9 and TRBJ2-1; perhaps TRBD2 as D (7 bases). V was cut by 3 bases and J by 9 bases, with 25 bases left in between. The CDR3 runs 17 residues. Germline values: CDR1 SGDLS, CDR2 YYNGEE. CDR3 protein: CASSAGYRGGGLVEQFF. The CDR3 DNA is TGTGCCAGCAGCGCAGGGTATAGGGGGGGGGGCCTGGTTGAGCAGTTCTTC.